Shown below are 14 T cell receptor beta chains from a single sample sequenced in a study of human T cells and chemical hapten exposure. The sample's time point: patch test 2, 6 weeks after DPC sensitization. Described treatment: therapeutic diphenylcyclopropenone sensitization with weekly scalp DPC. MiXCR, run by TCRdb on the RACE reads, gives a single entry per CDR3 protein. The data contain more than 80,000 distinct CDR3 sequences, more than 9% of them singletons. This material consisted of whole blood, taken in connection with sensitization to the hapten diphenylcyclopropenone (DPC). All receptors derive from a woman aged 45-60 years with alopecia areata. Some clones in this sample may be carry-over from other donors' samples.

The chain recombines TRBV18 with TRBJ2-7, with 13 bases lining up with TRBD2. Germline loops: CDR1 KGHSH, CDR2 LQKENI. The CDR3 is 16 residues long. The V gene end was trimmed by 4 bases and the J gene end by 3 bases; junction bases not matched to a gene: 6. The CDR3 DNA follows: TGTGCCAGCTCACAGACGACTAGCGGGAGGCGCTACGAGCAGTACTTC. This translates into CASSQTTSGRRYEQYF.

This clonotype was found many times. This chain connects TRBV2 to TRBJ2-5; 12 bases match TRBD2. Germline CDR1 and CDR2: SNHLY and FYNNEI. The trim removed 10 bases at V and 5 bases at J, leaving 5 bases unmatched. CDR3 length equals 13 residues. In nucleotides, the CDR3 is TGTGCCACCCGACTAGCGGGAGTGGAGACCCAGTACTTC. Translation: CATRLAGVETQYF.

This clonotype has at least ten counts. CDR3 coding DNA: TGTGCCAGCTGGGGACGTACCCAAGAGACCCAGTACTTC. As protein: CASWGRTQETQYF. The gene calls are TRBV27 and TRBJ2-5; D possibly uses TRBD1 or TRBD2 (5 bases each). V was shortened by 8 bases and J by 1 base, with 11 bases between the two germline ends. The germline CDR1 and CDR2 sequences are MNHEY and SMNVEV (reference sequence). CDR3 size: 13 residues.

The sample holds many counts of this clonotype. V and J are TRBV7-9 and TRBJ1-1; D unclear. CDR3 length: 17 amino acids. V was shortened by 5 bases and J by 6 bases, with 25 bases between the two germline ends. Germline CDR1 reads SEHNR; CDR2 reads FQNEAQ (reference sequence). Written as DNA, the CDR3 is TGTGCCAGCAGCCCACCCATGAGGCTCGCTGTTAAGGCTGAAGCTTTCTTT. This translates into CASSPPMRLAVKAEAFF.

Written as DNA, the CDR3 is TGTGCCAGCAGTCCCGGGACTCTTGAAGCTTTCTTT. This encodes CASSPGTLEAFF. The chain employs TRBV6-2 or TRBV6-3 and TRBJ1-1; tentatively, D is TRBD1 (5 bases). With 5 bases removed from V and 7 bases from J, the gap between germline ends came to 11 bases. This CDR3 is 12 amino acids long. Germline V gene sequence: CDR1 MNHEY, CDR2 SVGEGT.

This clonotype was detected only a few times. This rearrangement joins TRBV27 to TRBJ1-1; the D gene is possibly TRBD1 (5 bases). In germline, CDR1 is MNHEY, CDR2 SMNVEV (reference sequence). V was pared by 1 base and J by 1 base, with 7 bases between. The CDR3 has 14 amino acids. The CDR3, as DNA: TGTGCCAGCAGTTTATGGCAGGGGAACACTGAAGCTTTCTTT. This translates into CASSLWQGNTEAFF.

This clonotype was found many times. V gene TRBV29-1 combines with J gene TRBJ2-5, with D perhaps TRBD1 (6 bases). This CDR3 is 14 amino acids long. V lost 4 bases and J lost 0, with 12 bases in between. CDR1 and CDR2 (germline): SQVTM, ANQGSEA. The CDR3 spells CSVATGWYQETQYF. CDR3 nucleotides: TGCAGCGTTGCTACAGGGTGGTACCAAGAGACCCAGTACTTC.

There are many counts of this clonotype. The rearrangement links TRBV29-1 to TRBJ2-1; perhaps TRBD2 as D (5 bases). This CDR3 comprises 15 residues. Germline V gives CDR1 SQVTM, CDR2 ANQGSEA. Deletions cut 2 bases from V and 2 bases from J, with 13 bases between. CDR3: CSVELYGSAYNEQFF. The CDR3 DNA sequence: TGCAGCGTTGAATTGTATGGGAGTGCCTACAATGAGCAGTTCTTC.

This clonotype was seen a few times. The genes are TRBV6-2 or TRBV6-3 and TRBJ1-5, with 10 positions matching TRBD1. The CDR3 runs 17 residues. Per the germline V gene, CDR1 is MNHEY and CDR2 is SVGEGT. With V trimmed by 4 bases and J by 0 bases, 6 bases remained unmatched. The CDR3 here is CASSSPRDRGSNQPQHF. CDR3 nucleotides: TGTGCCAGCAGTTCACCCCGGGACAGGGGTAGCAATCAGCCCCAGCATTTT.

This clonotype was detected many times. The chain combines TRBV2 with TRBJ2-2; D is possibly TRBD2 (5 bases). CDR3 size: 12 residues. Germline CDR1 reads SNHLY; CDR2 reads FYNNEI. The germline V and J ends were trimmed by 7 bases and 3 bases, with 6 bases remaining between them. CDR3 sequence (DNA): TGTGCCAGCAACGGGGACACCGGGGAGCTGTTTTTT. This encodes CASNGDTGELFF.

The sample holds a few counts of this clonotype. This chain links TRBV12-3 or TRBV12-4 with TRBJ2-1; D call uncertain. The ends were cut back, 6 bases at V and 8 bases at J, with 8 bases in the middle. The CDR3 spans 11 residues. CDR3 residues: CASSARDEQFF. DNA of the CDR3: TGTGCCAGCAGCGCCCGGGATGAGCAGTTCTTC.

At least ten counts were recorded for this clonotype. CDR3 nucleotide sequence: TGTGCCAGCAGCCAAAGTCCATACGAACTAATGTACGAGCAGTACTTC. Residues: CASSQSPYELMYEQYF. The chain joins TRBV3-1 to TRBJ2-7; D is unresolved. Germline loops: CDR1 LGHDT, CDR2 YNNKEL (reference sequence). CDR3 length: 16 amino acids. The V end lost 2 bases, the J end lost 4 bases, and 18 bases lay between the germline ends.

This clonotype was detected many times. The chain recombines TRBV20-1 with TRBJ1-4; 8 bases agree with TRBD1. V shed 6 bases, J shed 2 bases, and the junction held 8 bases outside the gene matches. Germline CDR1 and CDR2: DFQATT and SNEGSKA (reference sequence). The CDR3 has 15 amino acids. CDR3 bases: TGCAGTGCCCCGGACAGGGATGAGACTAATGAAAAACTGTTTTTT. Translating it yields CSAPDRDETNEKLFF.

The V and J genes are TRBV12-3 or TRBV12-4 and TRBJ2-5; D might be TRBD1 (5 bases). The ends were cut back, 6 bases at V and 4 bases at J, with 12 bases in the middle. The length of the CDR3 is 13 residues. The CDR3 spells CASRRGFGETQYF. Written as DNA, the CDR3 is TGTGCCAGCAGAAGGGGATTTGGAGAGACCCAGTACTTC.